This T cell receptor (beta chain) was found in a study of shared clonotypes between healthy human individuals. Across the whole study: Per donor, CD8 memory used one plate, CD8 naive used two, CD4 memory used three and CD4 naive used three. Findings of the study overall: Estimated clonotype richness was generally higher in naive than memory subsets.

For each subset, genomic DNA was distributed in equal portions over several immunoSEQ plates. Sorted-subset replicate PCR reactions were performed with approximately 0.2 ug DNA, corresponding to roughly 30,000 T cell genomes. Here immunoSEQ multiplex PCR was the method, and the copy in TCRdb shows in-frame clones only, minus some. This sample has some 2.3 million clones, with over 90% found just once. In germline, CDR1 is MNHEY, CDR2 SMNVEV (reference sequence). V was shortened by 3 bases and J by 0 bases, with 12 bases between the two germline ends. The CDR3 extends over 16 amino acids. A word on this clone: No antigen is known for it.

This sequence was found in a man younger than 30 in good health. Some clones in this sample may be carry-over from other donors' samples. The sample comprised naive CD4+ T cells from PBMCs. Subset of the sample: CD45RA+ positively selected. V gene TRBV27 combines with J gene TRBJ1-5; no firm D call. The CDR3 DNA sequence: TGTGCCAGCAGTTTCCGTGGAGGGCATAGCAATCAGCCCCAGCATTTT. Translated, it gives CASSFRGGHSNQPQHF.